The clone carrying this T cell receptor (beta chain) was seen a few times. As processed by the authors: Reference gene primer amplification gave nucleated cell count estimates. Method: immunoSEQ multiplex PCR; TCRdb's copy keeps in-frame clones and lacks some. V, J and clone size are those of that table, while D and trimming were read from the DNA. The sample carries roughly 320,000 clones, more than 85% recorded once. The ends lost 4 bases at V and 8 bases at J; junction bases unmatched: 16. Germline CDR1 and CDR2: LGHDT and YNNKEL (reference sequence). The CDR3 runs 19 residues. The sample comes from a study of blood T cell repertoires in COVID-19. Across the study: Acute and convalescent COVID-19 samples came from the United States, Italy and Spain. Sample material is recorded as cDNA or gDNA derived from T cells, B-cell-depleted T cells, or PBMCs.

Sequenced: peripheral blood. The chain joins TRBV3-1 (or the pseudogene TRBV3-2) to TRBJ1-6, with 11 bases aligning to TRBD1. The receptor was derived from a man in his sixties or seventies with acute or convalescent COVID-19. CDR3 sequence: CASSRSGGTGGSLYSPLHF. DNA for the CDR3: TGTGCCAGCAGCCGCTCAGGCGGGACAGGGGGGTCTCTTTATTCACCCCTCCACTTT.